This passage covers 11 T cell receptor beta chains from one sample sequenced in a study of blood T cell repertoires in COVID-19. The table came from immunoSEQ multiplex PCR; TCRdb's copy has only in-frame clones and leaves some out. This table holds around 160,000 clones, about 82% found once. Sequences were obtained from peripheral blood. The receptors originated from a woman aged 40 to 50 with active or convalescent COVID-19.

V and J are TRBV10-2 and TRBJ1-5; D not certain. CDR3 length: 13 amino acids. CDR1 is WSHSY and CDR2 is SAAADI in the germline V gene. V was cut by 8 bases and J by 3 bases, with 11 bases left in between. CDR3 nucleotide sequence: TGCGCCAGCTTGAGGGCCCTCAATCAGCCCCAGCATTTT. Encoded protein: CASLRALNQPQHF.

The rearrangement uses TRBV11-2 and TRBJ2-7; a weak D match, TRBD2 (5 bases). Between the trimmed V and J ends, which lost 5 bases and 0 bases, there was a span of 20 bases. Per germline, CDR1 SGHAT and CDR2 FQNNGV. This CDR3 is 17 amino acids long. The chain's CDR3 is CASSLEAGRPFSYEQYF. Here the CDR3 DNA reads TGTGCCAGCAGCCTGGAGGCTGGCAGGCCCTTCTCCTACGAGCAGTACTTC.

V usage is TRBV18 and J usage is TRBJ1-4, with TRBD1 identical over 10 bases. This CDR3 region has 14 residues. Trimming removed 3 bases from V and 7 bases from J; junction bases left unmatched: 2. The germline V gene encodes CDR1 KGHSH and CDR2 LQKENI. CDR3 residues: CASSPDRGGEKLFF. CDR3 nucleotide sequence: TGTGCCAGCTCACCGGACAGGGGGGGTGAAAAACTGTTTTTT.

The rearrangement links TRBV9 to TRBJ2-3, with TRBD2 matching over 12 bases. CDR1 is SGDLS and CDR2 is YYNGEE in the germline V gene. The CDR3 is 16 amino acids. V was pared by 4 bases and J by 3 bases, with 6 bases of the junction left unmatched. Here the CDR3 reads CASSPLAGGSTDTQYF. CDR3 nucleotide sequence: TGTGCCAGCAGCCCACTAGCGGGAGGATCTACAGATACGCAGTATTTT.

V is TRBV3-1 (or the pseudogene TRBV3-2) and J is TRBJ2-7; the match to TRBD2 covers 14 bases. V lost 0 bases, J lost 1 base, and 8 bases stayed unmatched. Germline V gives CDR1 LGHDT, CDR2 YNNKEL (reference sequence). The CDR3 runs 19 residues. The CDR3 DNA sequence: TGTGCCAGCAGCCAAGACCGACTAGCGGGAGGGGGCCTGTCCTACGAGCAGTACTTC. Amino acid sequence: CASSQDRLAGGGLSYEQYF.

This sequence joins TRBV19 and TRBJ2-1, with 13 nucleotides matching TRBD2. V lost 3 bases and J lost 5; bases outside the gene matches: 13. From germline, CDR1 is LNHDA and CDR2 SQIVND (reference sequence). This CDR3 contains 19 residues. CDR3 coding DNA: TGTGCCAGTAGTATCCGGGGACTAGCGGGGATTATGCTAGACAATGAGCAGTTCTTC. Protein sequence: CASSIRGLAGIMLDNEQFF.

The chain uses TRBV30 and TRBJ2-7; D ambiguous. Germline V lookup: CDR1 GTSNPN, CDR2 SVGIG (reference sequence). There are 13 residues in the CDR3. Trimming took 2 bases from V and 4 from J, leaving 12 bases between them. CDR3 DNA sequence: TGTGCCTGGAGTATAGACTTTAAGTACGAGCAGTACTTC. This sequence encodes CAWSIDFKYEQYF.

The chain joins TRBV14 to TRBJ2-4, with D tentatively TRBD2 (6 bases). CDR3 length: 13 residues. V was trimmed by 3 bases and J by 8 bases, leaving 11 bases between them. Per the germline V gene, CDR1 is SGHDN and CDR2 is FVKESK. This CDR3 is CASSQWGEYIQYF. For the CDR3, the DNA is TGTGCCAGCAGCCAGTGGGGGGAATACATTCAGTACTTC.

The chain carries TRBV25-1 and TRBJ2-7, with 8 nucleotides matching TRBD1. Germline trimming cut 6 bases from V and 0 bases from J; bases unmatched to any gene: 4. The CDR3 spans 14 residues. Germline V lookup: CDR1 MGHDK, CDR2 SYGVNS. The CDR3, as DNA: TGTGCCAGCAGGGGACAGGTGAGCTCCTACGAGCAGTACTTC. It yields the protein CASRGQVSSYEQYF.

The rearrangement uses TRBV28 and TRBJ2-7; D gene ambiguous. V was cut by 8 bases and J by 2 bases, with 10 bases left in between. From germline, CDR1 is MDHEN and CDR2 SYDVKM. The CDR3 runs 12 residues. DNA of the CDR3: TGTGCCAGCGGCGGTGCCACCTACGAGCAGTACTTC. It codes for CASGGATYEQYF.

The sample holds one count of this clone. V gene TRBV11-2 combines with J gene TRBJ1-1; D gene unclear. Germline V gene lookup returns CDR1 SGHAT and CDR2 FQNNGV. Trimming took off 0 bases at V and 0 bases at J, with 17 bases between the two ends. There are 18 residues in the CDR3. The CDR3, as DNA: TGTGCCAGCAGCTTAGATCTAGTGGAAGATTGGGTGAACACTGAAGCTTTCTTT. This sequence encodes CASSLDLVEDWVNTEAFF.